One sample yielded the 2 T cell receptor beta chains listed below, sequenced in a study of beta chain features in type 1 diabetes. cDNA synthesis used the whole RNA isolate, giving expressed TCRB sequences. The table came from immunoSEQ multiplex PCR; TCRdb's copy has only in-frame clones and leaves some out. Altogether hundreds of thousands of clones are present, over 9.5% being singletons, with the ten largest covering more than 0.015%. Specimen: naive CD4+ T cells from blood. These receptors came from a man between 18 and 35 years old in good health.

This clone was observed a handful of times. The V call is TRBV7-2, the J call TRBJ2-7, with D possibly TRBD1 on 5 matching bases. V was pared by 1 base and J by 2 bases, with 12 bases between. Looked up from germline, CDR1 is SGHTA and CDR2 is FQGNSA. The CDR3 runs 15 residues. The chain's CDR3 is CASSLDRSGTYEQYF. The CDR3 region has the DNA TGTGCCAGCAGCTTAGATAGGTCAGGGACCTACGAGCAGTACTTC.

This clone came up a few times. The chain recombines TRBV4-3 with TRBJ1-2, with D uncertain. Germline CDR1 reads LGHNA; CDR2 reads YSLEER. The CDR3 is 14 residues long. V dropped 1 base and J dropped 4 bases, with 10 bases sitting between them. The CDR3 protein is CASSQVGEIYGYTF. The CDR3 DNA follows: TGCGCCAGCAGCCAAGTCGGGGAAATCTATGGCTACACCTTC.